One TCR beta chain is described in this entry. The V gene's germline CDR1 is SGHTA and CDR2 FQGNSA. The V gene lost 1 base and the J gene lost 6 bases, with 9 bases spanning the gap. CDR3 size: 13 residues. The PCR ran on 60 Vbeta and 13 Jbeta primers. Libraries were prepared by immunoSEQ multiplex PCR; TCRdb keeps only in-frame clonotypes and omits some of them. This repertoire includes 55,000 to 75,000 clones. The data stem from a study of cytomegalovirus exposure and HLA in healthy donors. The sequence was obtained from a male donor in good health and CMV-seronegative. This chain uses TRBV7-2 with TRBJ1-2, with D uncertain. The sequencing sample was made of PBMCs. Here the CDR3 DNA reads TGTGCCAGCAGCTTAGGGGCTTTGGATGGCTACACCTTC. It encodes CASSLGALDGYTF.